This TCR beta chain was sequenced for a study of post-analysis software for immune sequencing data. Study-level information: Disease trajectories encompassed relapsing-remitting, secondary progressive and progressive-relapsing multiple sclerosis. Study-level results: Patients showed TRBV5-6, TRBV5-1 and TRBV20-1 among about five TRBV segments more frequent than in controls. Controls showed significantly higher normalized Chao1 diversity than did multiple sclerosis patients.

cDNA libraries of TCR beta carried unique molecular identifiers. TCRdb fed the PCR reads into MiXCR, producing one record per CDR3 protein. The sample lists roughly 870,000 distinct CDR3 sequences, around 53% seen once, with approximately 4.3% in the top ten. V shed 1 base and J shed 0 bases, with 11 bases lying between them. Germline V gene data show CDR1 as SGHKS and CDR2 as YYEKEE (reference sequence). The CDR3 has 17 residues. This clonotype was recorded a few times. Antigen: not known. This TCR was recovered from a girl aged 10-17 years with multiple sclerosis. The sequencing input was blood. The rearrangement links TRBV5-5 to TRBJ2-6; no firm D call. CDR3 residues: CASSLPFGPSGANVLTF. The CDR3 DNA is TGTGCCAGCAGCTTGCCATTCGGGCCCTCTGGGGCCAACGTCCTGACTTTC.